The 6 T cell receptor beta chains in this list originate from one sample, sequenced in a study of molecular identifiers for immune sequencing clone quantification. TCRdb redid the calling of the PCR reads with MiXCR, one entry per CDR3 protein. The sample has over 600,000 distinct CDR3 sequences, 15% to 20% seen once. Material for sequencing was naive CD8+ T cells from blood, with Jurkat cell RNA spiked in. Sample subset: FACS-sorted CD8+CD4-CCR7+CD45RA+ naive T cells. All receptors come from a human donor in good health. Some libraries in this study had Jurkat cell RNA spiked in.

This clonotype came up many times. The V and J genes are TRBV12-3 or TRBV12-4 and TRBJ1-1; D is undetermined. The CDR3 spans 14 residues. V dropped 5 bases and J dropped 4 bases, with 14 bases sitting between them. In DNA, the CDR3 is TGTGCCAGCAGTCACCCGGCCCTGACCACTGAAGCTTTCTTT. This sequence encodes CASSHPALTTEAFF.

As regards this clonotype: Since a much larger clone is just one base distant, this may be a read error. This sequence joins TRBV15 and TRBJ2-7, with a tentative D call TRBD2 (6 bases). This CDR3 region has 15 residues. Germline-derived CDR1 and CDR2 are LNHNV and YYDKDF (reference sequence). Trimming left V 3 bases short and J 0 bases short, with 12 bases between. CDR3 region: CATSSGASASYEQYF. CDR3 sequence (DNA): TGTGCCACCAGCAGCGGGGCTAGCGCCTCCTACGAGCAGTACTTC.

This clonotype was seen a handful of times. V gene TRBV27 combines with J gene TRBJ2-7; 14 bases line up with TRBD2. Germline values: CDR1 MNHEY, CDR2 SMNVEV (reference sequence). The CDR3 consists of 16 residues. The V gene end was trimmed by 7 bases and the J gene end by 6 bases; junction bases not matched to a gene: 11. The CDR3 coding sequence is TGTGCCAGCATCAGCGGGACTAGCGGGAGAGGGTCCGAGCAGTACTTC. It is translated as CASISGTSGRGSEQYF.

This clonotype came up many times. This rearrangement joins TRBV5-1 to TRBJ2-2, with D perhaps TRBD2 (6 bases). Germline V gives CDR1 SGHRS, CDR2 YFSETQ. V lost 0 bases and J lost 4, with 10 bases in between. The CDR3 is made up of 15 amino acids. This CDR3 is CASSLAQEGTGELFF. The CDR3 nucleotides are TGCGCCAGCAGCTTGGCCCAGGAGGGCACCGGGGAGCTGTTTTTT.

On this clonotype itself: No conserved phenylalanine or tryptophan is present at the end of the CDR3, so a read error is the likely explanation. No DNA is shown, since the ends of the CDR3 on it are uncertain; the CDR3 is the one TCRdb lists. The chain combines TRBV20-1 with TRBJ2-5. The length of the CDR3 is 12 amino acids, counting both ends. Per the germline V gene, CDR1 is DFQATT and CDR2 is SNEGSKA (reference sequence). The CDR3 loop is CSARRFAKTQYL.

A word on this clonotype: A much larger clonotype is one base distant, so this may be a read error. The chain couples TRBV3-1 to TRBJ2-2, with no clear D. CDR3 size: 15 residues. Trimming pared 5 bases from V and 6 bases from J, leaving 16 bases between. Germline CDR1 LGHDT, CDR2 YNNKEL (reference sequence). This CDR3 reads CASSSRPGSSGELFF. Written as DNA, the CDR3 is TGTGCCAGCAGCTCCCGTCCCGGTTCATCCGGGGAGCTGTTTTTT.